Following are 11 T cell receptor beta chains from one sample sequenced in a study of human T cells and chemical hapten exposure. Time point meaning: patch test 3, about 24 weeks after DPC sensitization. The treatment was: therapeutic diphenylcyclopropenone sensitization with weekly scalp DPC. TCRdb reanalysed the RACE reads using MiXCR and keeps one entry per CDR3 protein. This table has about 190,000 distinct CDR3 sequences, around a quarter appearing once. The specimen comprised whole blood, sampled in connection with sensitization to the hapten diphenylcyclopropenone (DPC). All receptors derive from a middle-aged woman with alopecia areata. Some clones in this sample may be carry-over from other donors' samples.

The chain uses TRBV5-1 and TRBJ1-1; D gene uncertain. Germline CDR1 is SGHRS and CDR2 is YFSETQ. The CDR3 is 15 residues long. V dropped 4 bases and J dropped 0 bases, with 13 bases sitting between them. The CDR3 is CASSPMSSLNTEAFF. The CDR3 DNA sequence: TGCGCCAGCAGCCCGATGAGTAGTCTGAACACTGAAGCTTTCTTT. Together with reference TRBV5-1 and TRBJ1-1, the CDR3 gives the full variable domain: KAGVTQTPRYLIKTRGQQVTLSCSPISGHRSVSWYQQTPGQGLQFLFEYFSETQRNKGNFPGRFSGRQFSNSRSEMNVSTLELGDSALYLCASSPMSSLNTEAFFGQGTRLTVV.

The table lists this clonotype with many counts. This chain joins TRBV12-3 or TRBV12-4 and TRBJ1-1; D is perhaps TRBD1 (6 bases). V was clipped by 5 bases and J by 0 bases, with 10 bases between them. This CDR3 has 14 residues. CDR3 protein: CASSLTGMNTEAFF. Written as DNA, the CDR3 is TGTGCCAGCAGTCTTACAGGGATGAACACTGAAGCTTTCTTT.

The genes are TRBV28 and TRBJ2-7, with 10 positions matching TRBD1. J lost 3 bases, V lost 8 bases, and 13 bases had no gene match. The germline gives CDR1 MDHEN, CDR2 SYDVKM. This CDR3 region has 16 residues. CDR3 amino acids: CASHTGTGALSYEQYF. CDR3 nucleotides: TGTGCCAGCCATACCGGGACAGGGGCCCTAAGCTACGAGCAGTACTTC.

The chain couples TRBV6-1 to TRBJ2-1; the D is unclear. The CDR3 consists of 11 residues. The V end was cut by 8 bases, the J end by 3 bases, with 5 bases between. CDR1 is MNHNS, CDR2 SASEGT, per germline. CDR3 nucleotides: TGTGCCAGCCCCTTCTACAATGAGCAGTTCTTC. Its protein product is CASPFYNEQFF.

The genes are TRBV7-9 and TRBJ2-3, with 10 bases that match TRBD2. The V segment lost 3 bases and the J segment 8 bases; nucleotides outside the gene matches: 5. This CDR3 has 14 residues. Germline CDR1 is SEHNR and CDR2 is FQNEAQ (reference sequence). CDR3 region: CASSFLAGAGTQYF. In nucleotides, the CDR3 is TGTGCCAGCAGCTTTCTAGCGGGAGCTGGTACGCAGTATTTT.

This sequence joins TRBV5-1 and TRBJ2-5; D gene unclear. Looked up from germline, CDR1 is SGHRS and CDR2 is YFSETQ. The V end was cut by 1 base, the J end by 0 bases, with 4 bases between. The CDR3 length is 13 residues. CDR3 sequence: CASSLQHQETQYF. The CDR3 DNA reads as TGCGCCAGCAGCTTGCAGCACCAAGAGACCCAGTACTTC.

This clonotype was seen only a few times. The rearrangement uses TRBV7-2 and TRBJ2-7; D is undetermined. CDR3 length: 14 residues. Germline V gives CDR1 SGHTA, CDR2 FQGNSA. Trimming took off 1 base at V and 3 bases at J, with 10 bases between the two ends. CDR3 DNA sequence: TGTGCCAGCAGCTTAGGTCCTTCGCTCTACGAGCAGTACTTC. It specifies CASSLGPSLYEQYF.

V is TRBV29-1 and J is TRBJ1-1; the match to TRBD1 covers 8 bases. Germline CDR1 reads SQVTM; CDR2 reads ANQGSEA. Trimming cost V 4 bases and J 0 bases; bases outside gene matches: 4. This CDR3 has 14 amino acids. CDR3 sequence (DNA): TGCAGCGTTGGACCGACAGGGGTGAACACTGAAGCTTTCTTT. Its protein is CSVGPTGVNTEAFF.

The gene calls are TRBV5-5 and TRBJ2-1, with a weak D call TRBD1 (6 bases). V was pared by 3 bases and J by 2 bases, with 6 bases between. CDR1 is SGHKS, CDR2 YYEKEE, per germline (reference sequence). The CDR3 runs to 13 residues. CDR3: CASSWTAYNEQFF. In DNA, the CDR3 is TGTGCCAGCAGCTGGACAGCCTACAATGAGCAGTTCTTC.

This clonotype came up a few times. The chain combines TRBV12-3 or TRBV12-4 with TRBJ2-1, with 7 bases identical to TRBD2. The CDR3 has 14 residues. The V segment lost 7 bases and the J segment 5 bases; nucleotides outside the gene matches: 8. The CDR3 DNA reads TGTGCCAGCAAACCGGGGGAGGGCCACAATGAGCAGTTCTTC. This translates into CASKPGEGHNEQFF.

This clonotype showed up just a few times. V gene TRBV7-8 combines with J gene TRBJ2-3, with unresolved D. The V gene lost 2 bases and the J gene lost 2 bases, with 8 bases spanning the gap. Germline V gene lookup returns CDR1 SGHVS and CDR2 FQNEAQ. The CDR3 runs 14 residues. CDR3 nucleotides: TGTGCCAGCAGCTTACAGGAATTCACAGATACGCAGTATTTT. Translated: CASSLQEFTDTQYF.